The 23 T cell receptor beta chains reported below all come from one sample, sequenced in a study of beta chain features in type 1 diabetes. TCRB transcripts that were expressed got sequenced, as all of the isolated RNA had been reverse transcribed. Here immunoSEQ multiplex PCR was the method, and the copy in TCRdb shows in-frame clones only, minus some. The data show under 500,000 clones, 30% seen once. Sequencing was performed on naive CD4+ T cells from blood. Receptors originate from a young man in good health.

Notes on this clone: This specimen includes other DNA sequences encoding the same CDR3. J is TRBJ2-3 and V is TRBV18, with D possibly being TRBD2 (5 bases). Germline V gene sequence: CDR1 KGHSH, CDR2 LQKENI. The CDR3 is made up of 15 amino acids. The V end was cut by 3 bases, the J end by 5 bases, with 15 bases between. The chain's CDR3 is CASSPPGLAGDTQYF. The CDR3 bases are TGTGCCAGCTCACCCCCGGGCTTGGCGGGAGATACGCAGTATTTT.

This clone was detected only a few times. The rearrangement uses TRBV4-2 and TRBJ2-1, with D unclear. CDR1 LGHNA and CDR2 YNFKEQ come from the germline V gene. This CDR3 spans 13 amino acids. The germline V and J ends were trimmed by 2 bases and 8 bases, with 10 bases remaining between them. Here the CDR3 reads CASSQTQDHEQFF. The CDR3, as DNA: TGTGCCAGCAGCCAAACTCAGGACCATGAGCAGTTCTTC.

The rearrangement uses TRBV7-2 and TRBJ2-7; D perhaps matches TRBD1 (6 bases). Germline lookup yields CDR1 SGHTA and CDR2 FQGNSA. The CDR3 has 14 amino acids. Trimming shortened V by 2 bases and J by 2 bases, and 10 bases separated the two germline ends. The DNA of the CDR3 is TGTGCCAGCAGCTTATTCCAGGGGACCTACGAGCAGTACTTC. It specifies CASSLFQGTYEQYF.

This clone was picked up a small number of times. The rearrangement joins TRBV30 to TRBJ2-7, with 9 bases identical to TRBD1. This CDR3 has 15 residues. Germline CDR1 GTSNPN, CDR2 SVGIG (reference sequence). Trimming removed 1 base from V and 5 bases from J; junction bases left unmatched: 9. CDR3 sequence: CAWSDQGTGNHEQYF. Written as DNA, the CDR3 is TGTGCCTGGAGTGATCAGGGGACAGGGAACCACGAGCAGTACTTC. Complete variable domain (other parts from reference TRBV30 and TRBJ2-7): SQTIHQWPATLVQPVGSPLSLECTVEGTSNPNLYWYRQAAGRGLQLLFYSVGIGQISSEVPQNLSASRPQDRQFILSSKKLLLSDSGFYLCAWSDQGTGNHEQYFGPGTRLTVT.

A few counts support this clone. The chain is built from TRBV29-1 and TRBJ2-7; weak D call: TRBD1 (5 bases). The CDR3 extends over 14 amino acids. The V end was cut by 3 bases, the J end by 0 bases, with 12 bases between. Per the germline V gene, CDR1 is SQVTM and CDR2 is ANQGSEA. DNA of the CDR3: TGCAGCGTTGAGGCAGGGCAACCCTCCTACGAGCAGTACTTC. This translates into CSVEAGQPSYEQYF.

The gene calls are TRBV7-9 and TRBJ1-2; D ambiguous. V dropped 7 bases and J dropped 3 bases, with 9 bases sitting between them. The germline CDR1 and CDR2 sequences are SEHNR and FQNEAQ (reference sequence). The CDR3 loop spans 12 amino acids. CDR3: CASTPIDYGYTF. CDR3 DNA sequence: TGTGCCAGCACGCCTATAGACTATGGCTACACCTTC.

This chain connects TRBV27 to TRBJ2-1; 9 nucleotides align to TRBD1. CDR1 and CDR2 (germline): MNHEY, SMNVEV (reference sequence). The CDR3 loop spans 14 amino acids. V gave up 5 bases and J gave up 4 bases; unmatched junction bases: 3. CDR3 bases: TGTGCCAGCAGTCGACAGGGGGGGTACAATGAGCAGTTCTTC. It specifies CASSRQGGYNEQFF.

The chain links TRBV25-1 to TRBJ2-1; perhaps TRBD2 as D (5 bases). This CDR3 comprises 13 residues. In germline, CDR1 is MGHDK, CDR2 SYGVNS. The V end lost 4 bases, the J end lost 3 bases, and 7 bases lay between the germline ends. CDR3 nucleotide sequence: TGTGCCAGCAGTGTAGACTACTACAATGAGCAGTTCTTC. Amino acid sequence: CASSVDYYNEQFF.

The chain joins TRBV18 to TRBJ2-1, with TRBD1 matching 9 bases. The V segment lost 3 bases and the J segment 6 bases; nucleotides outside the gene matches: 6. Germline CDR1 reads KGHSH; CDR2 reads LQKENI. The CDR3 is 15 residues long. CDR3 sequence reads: CASSPGTGFLNEQFF. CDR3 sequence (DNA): TGTGCCAGCTCACCCGGGACAGGGTTTCTCAATGAGCAGTTCTTC.

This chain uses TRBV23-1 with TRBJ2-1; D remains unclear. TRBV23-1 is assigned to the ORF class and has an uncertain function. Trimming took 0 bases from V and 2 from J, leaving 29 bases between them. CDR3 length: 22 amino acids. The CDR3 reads CASSQSVSYRLGRPTAYNEQFF. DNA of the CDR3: TGCGCCAGCAGTCAATCGGTCTCATATCGTTTAGGTCGGCCGACGGCCTACAATGAGCAGTTCTTC.

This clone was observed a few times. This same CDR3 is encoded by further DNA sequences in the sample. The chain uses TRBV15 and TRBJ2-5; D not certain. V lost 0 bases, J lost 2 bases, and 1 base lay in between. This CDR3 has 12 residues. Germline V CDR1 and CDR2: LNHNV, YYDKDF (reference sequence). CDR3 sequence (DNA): TGTGCCACCAGCAGAGATCAAGAGACCCAGTACTTC. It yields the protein CATSRDQETQYF. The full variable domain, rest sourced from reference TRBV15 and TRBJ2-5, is DAMVIQNPRYQVTQFGKPVTLSCSQTLNHNVMYWYQQKSSQAPKLLFHYYDKDFNNEADTPDNFQSRRPNTSFCFLDIRSPGLGDTAMYLCATSRDQETQYFGPGTRLLVL.

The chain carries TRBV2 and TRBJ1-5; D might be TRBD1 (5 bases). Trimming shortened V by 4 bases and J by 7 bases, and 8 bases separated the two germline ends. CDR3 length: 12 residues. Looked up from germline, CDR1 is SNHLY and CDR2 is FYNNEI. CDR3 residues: CASSVREQPQHF. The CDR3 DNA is TGTGCCAGCAGTGTCAGGGAACAGCCCCAGCATTTT.

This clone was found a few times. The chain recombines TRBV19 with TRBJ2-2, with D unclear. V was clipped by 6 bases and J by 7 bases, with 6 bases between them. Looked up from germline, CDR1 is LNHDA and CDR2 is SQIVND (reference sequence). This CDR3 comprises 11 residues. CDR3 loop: CASRTGGELFF. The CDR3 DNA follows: TGTGCCAGTAGGACCGGCGGGGAGCTGTTTTTT.

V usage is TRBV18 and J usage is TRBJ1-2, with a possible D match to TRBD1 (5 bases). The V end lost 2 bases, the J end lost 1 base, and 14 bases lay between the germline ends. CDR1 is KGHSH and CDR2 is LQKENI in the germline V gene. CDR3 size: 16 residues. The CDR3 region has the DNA TGTGCCAGCTCACCAGGGACCGGGAGGTATAACTATGGCTACACCTTC. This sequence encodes CASSPGTGRYNYGYTF.

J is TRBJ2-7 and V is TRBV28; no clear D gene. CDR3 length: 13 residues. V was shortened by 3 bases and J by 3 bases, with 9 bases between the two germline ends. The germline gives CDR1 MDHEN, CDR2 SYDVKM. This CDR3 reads CASSFRLLYEQYF. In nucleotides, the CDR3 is TGTGCCAGCAGTTTTAGACTCCTCTACGAGCAGTACTTC.

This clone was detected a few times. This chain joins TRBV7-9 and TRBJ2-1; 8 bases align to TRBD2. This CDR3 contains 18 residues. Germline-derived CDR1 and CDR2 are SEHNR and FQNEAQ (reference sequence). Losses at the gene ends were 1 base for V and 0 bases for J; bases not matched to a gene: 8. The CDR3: CASSLDGGLVGSYNEQFF. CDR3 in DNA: TGTGCCAGCAGCTTAGACGGGGGACTAGTGGGCTCCTACAATGAGCAGTTCTTC.

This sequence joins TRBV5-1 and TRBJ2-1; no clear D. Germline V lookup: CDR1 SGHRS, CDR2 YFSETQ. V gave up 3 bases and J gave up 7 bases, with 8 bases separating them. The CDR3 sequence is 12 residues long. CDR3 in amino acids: CASSSTLNEQFF. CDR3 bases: TGCGCCAGCAGCTCGACCCTGAATGAGCAGTTCTTC.

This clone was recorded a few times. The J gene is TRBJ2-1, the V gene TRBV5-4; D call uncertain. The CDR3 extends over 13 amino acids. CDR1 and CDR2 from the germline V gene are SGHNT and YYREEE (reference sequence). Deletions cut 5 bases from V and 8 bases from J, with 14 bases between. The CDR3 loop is CASRDFSEDEQFF. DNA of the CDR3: TGTGCCAGCAGGGATTTTAGTGAGGATGAGCAGTTCTTC.

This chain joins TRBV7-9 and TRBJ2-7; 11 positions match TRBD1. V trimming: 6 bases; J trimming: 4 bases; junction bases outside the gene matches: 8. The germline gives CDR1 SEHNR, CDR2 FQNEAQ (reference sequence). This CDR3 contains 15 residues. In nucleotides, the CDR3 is TGTGCCAGCAGTGCCGGGACAGGGGGAATTTACGAGCAGTACTTC. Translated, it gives CASSAGTGGIYEQYF.

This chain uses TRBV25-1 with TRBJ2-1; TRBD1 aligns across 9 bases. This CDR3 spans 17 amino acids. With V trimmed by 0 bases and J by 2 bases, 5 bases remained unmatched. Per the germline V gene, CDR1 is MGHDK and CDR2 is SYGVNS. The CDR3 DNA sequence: TGTGCCAGCAGTGAATATGTGGGACAGGGCACCTACAATGAGCAGTTCTTC. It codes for CASSEYVGQGTYNEQFF.

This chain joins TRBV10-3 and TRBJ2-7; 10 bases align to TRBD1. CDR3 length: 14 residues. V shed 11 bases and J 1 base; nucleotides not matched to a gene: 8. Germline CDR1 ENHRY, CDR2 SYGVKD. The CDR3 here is CAAAGTGVSYEQYF. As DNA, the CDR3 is TGTGCCGCAGCCGGGACAGGGGTATCCTACGAGCAGTACTTC.

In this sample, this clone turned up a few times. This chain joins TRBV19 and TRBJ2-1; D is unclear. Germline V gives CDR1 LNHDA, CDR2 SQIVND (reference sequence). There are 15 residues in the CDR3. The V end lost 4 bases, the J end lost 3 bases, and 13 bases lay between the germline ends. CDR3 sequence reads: CASSTTPSNYNEQFF. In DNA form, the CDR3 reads TGTGCCAGTAGTACCACTCCTTCCAACTACAATGAGCAGTTCTTC.

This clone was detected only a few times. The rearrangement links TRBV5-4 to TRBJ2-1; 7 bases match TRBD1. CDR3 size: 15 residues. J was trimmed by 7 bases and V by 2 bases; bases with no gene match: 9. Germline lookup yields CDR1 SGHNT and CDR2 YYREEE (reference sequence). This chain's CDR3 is CASSLGDSGPNEQFF. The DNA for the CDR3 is TGTGCCAGCAGCTTAGGGGACAGCGGCCCGAATGAGCAGTTCTTC.